The 18 T cell receptor beta chains presented below share a single source sample, sequenced in a study of blood T cell repertoires in COVID-19. Method: immunoSEQ multiplex PCR; TCRdb's copy keeps in-frame clones and lacks some. The data show 310,000 or so clones, with roughly 90% seen just once and 9.9% held by the top ten. The specimen was peripheral blood. These receptors all come from a man younger than 45 with COVID-19, enrolled during active disease.

The rearrangement links TRBV18 to TRBJ2-5, with D hard to call. V was pared by 0 bases and J by 4 bases, with 6 bases between. Germline loops: CDR1 KGHSH, CDR2 LQKENI. The CDR3 spans 13 residues. CDR3 region: CASSPPSSETQYF. CDR3 in DNA: TGTGCCAGCTCACCACCCTCTTCAGAGACCCAGTACTTC.

This clone showed up just a few times. The chain carries TRBV3-1 (or the pseudogene TRBV3-2) and TRBJ2-7; D gene unclear. Germline V gene data show CDR1 as LGHDT and CDR2 as YNNKEL (reference sequence). The CDR3 spans 11 residues. The V gene lost 5 bases and the J gene lost 4 bases, with 6 bases spanning the gap. CDR3 DNA: TGTGCCAGCAGCTATTATTACGAGCAGTACTTC. Its translation is CASSYYYEQYF.

Here the CDR3 reads CASSLVLGLAGTDTQYF. The CDR3 DNA follows: TGTGCCAGCAGTTTAGTATTGGGACTAGCGGGCACAGATACGCAGTATTTT. The J gene is TRBJ2-3, the V gene TRBV27, with 11 positions matching TRBD2. Germline trimming cut 2 bases from V and 1 base from J; bases unmatched to any gene: 5. The germline V gene encodes CDR1 MNHEY and CDR2 SMNVEV (reference sequence). The CDR3 has 17 residues.

The chain combines TRBV19 with TRBJ2-1, with no clear D. The V gene's germline CDR1 is LNHDA and CDR2 SQIVND (reference sequence). The CDR3 loop spans 13 amino acids. V was cut by 3 bases and J by 8 bases, with 11 bases left in between. The CDR3: CASSIAIGYEQFF. The CDR3 nucleotides read TGTGCCAGTAGTATTGCCATCGGGTATGAGCAGTTCTTC.

V and J are TRBV7-9 and TRBJ2-7; a possible D gene is TRBD2 (6 bases). Germline lookup yields CDR1 SEHNR and CDR2 FQNEAQ (reference sequence). V dropped 2 bases and J dropped 6 bases, with 17 bases sitting between them. This CDR3 has 15 amino acids. CDR3 in amino acids: CASSLNAGMVSEQYF. The CDR3 nucleotides are TGTGCCAGCAGCTTAAATGCGGGAATGGTCTCCGAGCAGTACTTC.

The chain combines TRBV30 with TRBJ1-2; possibly TRBD1 for D (6 bases). The germline V gene has CDR1 GTSNPN and CDR2 SVGIG (reference sequence). V lost 4 bases and J lost 2, with 8 bases in between. This CDR3 is built from 12 residues. The CDR3 spells CAWNRVNYGYTF. The CDR3 nucleotides are TGTGCCTGGAACAGGGTAAACTATGGCTACACCTTC.

CDR3 DNA: TGCGCCAGCAGCCAAGGGGACAGCTCCTACGAGCAGTACTTC. Translated: CASSQGDSSYEQYF. The chain combines TRBV4-3 with TRBJ2-7; 7 bases agree with TRBD1. CDR3 size: 14 residues. Germline lookup yields CDR1 LGHNA and CDR2 YSLEER. The trim removed 1 base at V and 0 bases at J, leaving 0 bases unmatched.

This chain joins TRBV19 and TRBJ1-2; D not certain. CDR1 and CDR2 from the germline V gene are LNHDA and SQIVND (reference sequence). The CDR3 contains 13 residues. V was shortened by 6 bases and J by 1 base, with 9 bases between the two germline ends. The CDR3 here is CASSRENNYGYTF. DNA of the CDR3: TGTGCCAGTAGCCGGGAGAATAACTATGGCTACACCTTC.

This chain joins TRBV9 and TRBJ2-5, with 9 bases lining up with TRBD1. V trimming: 4 bases; J trimming: 1 base; junction bases outside the gene matches: 5. This CDR3 comprises 15 residues. From germline, CDR1 is SGDLS and CDR2 YYNGEE. This CDR3 is CASSLTGGPQETQYF. In DNA, the CDR3 is TGTGCCAGCAGCCTGACAGGGGGACCCCAAGAGACCCAGTACTTC.

Written as DNA, the CDR3 is TGTGCCAGCAGTTACACGGGGGTGGGTACGCAGTATTTT. It translates to CASSYTGVGTQYF. The V gene is TRBV6-2 or TRBV6-3, the J gene TRBJ2-3; weak D call: TRBD2 (6 bases). Per germline, CDR1 MNHEY and CDR2 SVGEGT. Trimming removed 2 bases at V and 8 bases at J, with 11 bases between. The length of the CDR3 is 13 residues.

The count of this clone is one. This chain uses TRBV6-5 with TRBJ2-1; TRBD1 matches 9 bases. This CDR3 has 15 amino acids. CDR1 is MNHEY, CDR2 SVGAGI, per germline. V shed 2 bases and J 9 bases; nucleotides not matched to a gene: 8. CDR3 DNA: TGTGCCAGCAGTTACACCGGGACAGGGAACTTTGAGCAGTTCTTC. Encoded protein: CASSYTGTGNFEQFF.

This chain connects TRBV5-1 to TRBJ1-1; D is undetermined. The V end lost 3 bases, the J end lost 1 base, and 13 bases lay between the germline ends. The CDR3 length is 15 residues. Germline V gene lookup returns CDR1 SGHRS and CDR2 YFSETQ. The CDR3 region is CASSSLPRGNTEAFF. Written as DNA, the CDR3 is TGCGCCAGCAGCTCTTTACCACGGGGGAACACTGAAGCTTTCTTT.

The chain combines TRBV24-1 with TRBJ1-5; D might be TRBD1 (6 bases). Trimming pared 5 bases from V and 4 bases from J, leaving 14 bases between. Germline assignment: CDR1 KGHDR and CDR2 SFDVKD. This CDR3 is built from 15 residues. The CDR3 DNA is TGTGCCACCAGTGGACCAGGGGCCCCGAATCAGCCCCAGCATTTT. Protein: CATSGPGAPNQPQHF.

V is TRBV7-9 and J is TRBJ2-5; 11 nucleotides match TRBD2. J gave up 5 bases and V 6 bases, and 5 bases lay outside the gene matches. This CDR3 has 14 residues. Germline V gene lookup returns CDR1 SEHNR and CDR2 FQNEAQ (reference sequence). As DNA, the CDR3 is TGTGCCAGCAGTGTACTAGCGGGGGAGGAGACCCAGTACTTC. It encodes CASSVLAGEETQYF.

The chain joins TRBV29-1 to TRBJ2-2; 9 bases are a match to TRBD1. Germline-derived CDR1 and CDR2 are SQVTM and ANQGSEA. This CDR3 comprises 15 residues. V shed 1 base, J shed 5 bases, and the junction held 5 bases outside the gene matches. The CDR3 DNA reads TGCAGCGTTGAAGGGGTGGACAGGGGTACCGGGGAGCTGTTTTTT. This sequence encodes CSVEGVDRGTGELFF.

The chain combines TRBV9 with TRBJ1-2, with 8 nucleotides matching TRBD1. After removal of 4 bases from V and 1 base from J, the junction contained 12 bases not matched to a gene. The germline gives CDR1 SGDLS, CDR2 YYNGEE. This CDR3 contains 17 residues. The CDR3: CASSLRIQGGGNYGYTF. As DNA, the CDR3 is TGTGCCAGCAGCCTACGAATACAGGGGGGAGGTAACTATGGCTACACCTTC.

The genes are TRBV7-9 and TRBJ2-1, with TRBD2 identical over 10 bases. V gave up 5 bases and J gave up 14 bases; unmatched junction bases: 9. Germline lookup yields CDR1 SEHNR and CDR2 FQNEAQ (reference sequence). This CDR3 has 13 amino acids. Here the CDR3 DNA reads TGTGCCAGCAGCCTAGTATATGGGACTAGCGAGTTCTTC. Its translation is CASSLVYGTSEFF.

V gene TRBV6-2 or TRBV6-3 combines with J gene TRBJ2-7; 8 bases are shared with TRBD2. The CDR3 runs to 16 residues. Germline trimming cut 2 bases from V and 1 base from J; bases unmatched to any gene: 7. Germline V lookup: CDR1 MNHEY, CDR2 SVGEGT. The CDR3 loop is CASSYSLGGGSYEQYF. The CDR3 bases are TGTGCCAGCAGTTACAGTCTGGGCGGGGGGTCCTACGAGCAGTACTTC.